The rows below give T cell receptor beta chains drawn from one sample of a study of beta chain features in type 1 diabetes. Produced via immunoSEQ multiplex PCR; TCRdb's table is partial and in-frame only. The data show under 350,000 clones, roughly 25% seen once. The sample comprised naive CD4+ T cells from blood. The receptors stem from a woman younger than 45 with type 1 diabetes. Both conserved end residues are part of each CDR3. A D gene is named only where the DNA matches it firmly. The size of a clone is reported for some rows only, either as once, few or many, or as a class for expanded clones.

>TRBV29-1|-|-
CSVDRTDTEAFF
>TRBV7-2|-|-
CATEAGPGDGYTF
>TRBV4-1|-|TRBD1
CASRAPGQNYGYTF
>TRBV25-1|-|-
CASSEWSEQFF
>TRBV18|few|-
CASSPPTGYGTEAFF
>TRBV2|few|-
CASRESIPQDNEQFF
>TRBV28|-|-
CASSSPHGNQPQHF
>TRBV30|few|TRBD2
CAWSVGLAGSRDEQFF
>TRBV27|few|TRBD2
CASSPGLAGDTETQYF
>TRBV4-2|-|-
CASSQDLSRGETQYF
>TRBV9|few|-
CASSVAGPNTGELFF
>TRBV9|-|-
CASGDSERVAYF
>TRBV9|-|-
CASSVEGADSGNTIYF
>TRBV9|-|TRBD2
CASSVVGAGGRGEQFF
>TRBV2|-|-
CASRPLDYEQYF
>TRBV9|few|-
CASSVGTPTTDTQYF
>TRBV5-1|few|TRBD1
CASSSGTGVNTEAFF
>TRBV5-1|-|TRBD2
CASSRKTSGGSSYEQYF
>TRBV28|-|TRBD1
CASSPGTDYGYTF
>TRBV19|-|-
CASSTRIASGQETQYF
>TRBV2|-|TRBD1
CASSDRRDRAYYGYTF
>TRBV25-1|-|-
CASSFTGNIGNTIYF
>TRBV2|-|-
CASSERTLNTEAFF
>TRBV9|-|-
CASSVVAGTGELFF
>TRBV28|few|TRBD2
CASSRGGQETQYF
>TRBV23-1|-|TRBD2
CASSPDRRRGPGTSGIISYNEQFF
>TRBV30|-|-
CAWSVWRRVETDTQYF
>TRBV19|-|-
CASSIGSSEQYF
>TRBV5-1|-|TRBD1
CASSLQGAYEQYF
>TRBV7-9|-|TRBD2
CASSLTSTNTGELFF
>TRBV11-2|-|TRBD2
CASRAGTSGSVTQYF
>TRBV6-5|-|TRBD1
CASSPGDRGGYGYTF
>TRBV30|-|-
CAGAAINEQFF
>TRBV4-1|-|TRBD2
CASSPTAGGETQYF
>TRBV2|-|-
CASLPGVGADTQYF
>TRBV6-5|few|TRBD1
CASSYVFGQGEAFF
>TRBV10-3|-|TRBD1
CAISFGTGSFETQYF
>TRBV20-1|-|-
CSARRTTEAFF
>TRBV29-1|few|TRBD1
CSADRQKWMNTEAFF
>TRBV6-5|-|TRBD2
CASSYDTSGMGDTQYF
>TRBV7-7|-|-
CASSLGVTDTQYF
>TRBV15|-|-
CATSRESLQGTDTQYF
>TRBV4-2|-|-
CASSQDGGVGGYTF
>TRBV4-1|-|TRBD2
CASSQSRSGTIYEQFF
>TRBV28|-|-
CASRPDFFRSGYTF
>TRBV5-1|few|TRBD1
CASCDPGQPNGYTF
>TRBV30|-|-
CAWSESNYNEQFF
>TRBV11-2|-|-
CASSLEFGQFYGYTF
>TRBV14|-|TRBD1
CASSQGTGTIGYTF
>TRBV7-9|few|-
CASSLQGWNEQYF
>TRBV2|once|TRBD1
CASHSTGGHEQYF
>TRBV7-2|-|-
CASSLESGANYGYTF